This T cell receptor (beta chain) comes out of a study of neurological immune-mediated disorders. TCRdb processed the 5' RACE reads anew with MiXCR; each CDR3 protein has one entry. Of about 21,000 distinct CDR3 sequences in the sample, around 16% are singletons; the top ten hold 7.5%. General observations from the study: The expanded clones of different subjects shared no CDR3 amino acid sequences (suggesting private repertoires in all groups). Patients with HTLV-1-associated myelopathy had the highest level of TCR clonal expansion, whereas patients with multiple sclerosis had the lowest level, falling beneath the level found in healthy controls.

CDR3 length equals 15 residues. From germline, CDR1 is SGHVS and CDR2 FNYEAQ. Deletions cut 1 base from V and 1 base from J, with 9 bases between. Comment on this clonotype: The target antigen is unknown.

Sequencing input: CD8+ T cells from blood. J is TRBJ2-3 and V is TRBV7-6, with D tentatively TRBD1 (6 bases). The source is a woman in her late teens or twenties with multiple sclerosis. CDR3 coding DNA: TGTGCCAGCAGCTTAGATGGGGGCGGCACAGATACGCAGTATTTT. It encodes CASSLDGGGTDTQYF.